The 22 T cell receptor beta chains below all came from one sample that was sequenced in a study of blood T cell repertoires in COVID-19. TCRdb keeps only in-frame clones here, not all; method: immunoSEQ multiplex PCR. The sample lists 49,000 or so clones, approximately 85% seen once, with approximately 33% in the top ten. Sequencing was performed on peripheral blood. The receptor set was obtained from an elderly woman with COVID-19, enrolled during active disease.

The chain is built from TRBV15 and TRBJ2-3, with D perhaps matching TRBD1 (6 bases). With 4 bases removed from V and 5 bases from J, the gap between germline ends came to 13 bases. Looked up from germline, CDR1 is LNHNV and CDR2 is YYDKDF (reference sequence). CDR3 length equals 14 residues. The CDR3 sequence: CATSKNTGRDTQYF. The CDR3 bases are TGTGCCACCAGCAAGAACACAGGGCGAGATACGCAGTATTTT.

This sequence joins TRBV6-2 or TRBV6-3 and TRBJ2-3; 8 bases match TRBD1. There are 16 residues in the CDR3. Germline CDR1 reads MNHEY; CDR2 reads SVGEGT. J lost 1 base, V lost 1 base, and 4 bases had no gene match. The CDR3 region has the DNA TGTGCCAGCAGTTACTTGCCGGGACAGGGCACAGATACGCAGTATTTT. Its translation: CASSYLPGQGTDTQYF.

This chain links TRBV6-5 with TRBJ1-4; no clear D gene. This CDR3 has 15 amino acids. Between the trimmed V and J ends, which lost 3 bases and 0 bases, there was a span of 8 bases. Per germline, CDR1 MNHEY and CDR2 SVGAGI. CDR3 sequence: CASSYGPSTNEKLFF. The CDR3 nucleotides are TGTGCCAGCAGTTATGGGCCCTCAACTAATGAAAAACTGTTTTTT.

This CDR3 is CASSETGTDTQYF. In DNA, the CDR3 is TGTGCCAGCAGTGAAACAGGCACAGATACGCAGTATTTT. The V call is TRBV6-4, the J call TRBJ2-3; D not resolved. This CDR3 contains 13 residues. The V gene lost 3 bases and the J gene lost 1 base, with 5 bases spanning the gap. In germline, CDR1 is MRHNA, CDR2 SNTAGT.

The gene calls are TRBV9 and TRBJ2-7; 11 bases are a match to TRBD2. Losses at the gene ends were 8 bases for V and 0 bases for J; bases not matched to a gene: 7. CDR3 length: 15 residues. Germline loops: CDR1 SGDLS, CDR2 YYNGEE. The CDR3 loop reads CASSPGTSGSYEQYF. The CDR3 nucleotides read TGTGCCAGTTCCCCAGGGACTAGCGGCTCCTACGAGCAGTACTTC.

The genes are TRBV3-1 (or the pseudogene TRBV3-2) and TRBJ1-1; unclear D gene. The CDR3 loop spans 11 amino acids. V dropped 8 bases and J dropped 5 bases, with 9 bases sitting between them. Germline lookup yields CDR1 LGHDT and CDR2 YNNKEL (reference sequence). CDR3 amino acids: CASSSMTEAFF. In DNA form, the CDR3 reads TGTGCCAGCTCCAGTATGACTGAAGCTTTCTTT.

The V call is TRBV5-1, the J call TRBJ1-1, with 7 bases matching TRBD1. Germline V lookup: CDR1 SGHRS, CDR2 YFSETQ. The CDR3 contains 13 residues. The trim removed 4 bases at V and 6 bases at J, leaving 6 bases unmatched. The CDR3: CASSVGTASEAFF. CDR3 nucleotide sequence: TGCGCCAGCAGCGTAGGGACAGCCTCTGAAGCTTTCTTT.

The V call is TRBV25-1, the J call TRBJ2-3; 13 positions match TRBD2. Germline values: CDR1 MGHDK, CDR2 SYGVNS. V lost 5 bases to trimming and J lost 3 bases; unmatched junction nucleotides: 8. The CDR3 has 17 residues. CDR3 protein: CASSPRTSGSVTDTQYF. In DNA form, the CDR3 reads TGTGCCAGCAGTCCCCGGACTAGCGGGAGTGTAACAGATACGCAGTATTTT.

The V call is TRBV11-1, the J call TRBJ1-1; TRBD1 matches 7 bases. Germline CDR1 is SGHAT and CDR2 is FQDESV (reference sequence). V dropped 5 bases and J dropped 4; count of bases not matched to a gene: 7. This CDR3 has 14 residues. In DNA, the CDR3 is TGTGCCAGCAGCAGTTTCAGGGGGATCACTGAAGCTTTCTTT. Translation: CASSSFRGITEAFF.

As for this clone: This sample includes further DNA sequences coding for the same CDR3. The chain carries TRBV5-6 and TRBJ1-2; 8 bases line up with TRBD1. Trimming cost V 5 bases and J 6 bases; bases outside gene matches: 6. Germline loops: CDR1 SGHDT, CDR2 YYEEEE. The CDR3 is 13 amino acids. The CDR3 sequence is CASRSGGIDGYTF. The CDR3 nucleotides are TGTGCCAGCAGGTCAGGGGGCATTGATGGCTACACCTTC.

V and J are TRBV27 and TRBJ1-5, with a possible D match to TRBD1 (5 bases). CDR3 length: 14 amino acids. Germline assignment: CDR1 MNHEY and CDR2 SMNVEV (reference sequence). V lost 0 bases, J lost 7 bases, and 10 bases lay in between. CDR3 sequence reads: CASSLSLTEQPQHF. As DNA, the CDR3 is TGTGCCAGCAGTTTATCTCTGACAGAACAGCCCCAGCATTTT.

The count of this clone is one. The chain joins TRBV29-1 to TRBJ2-5; TRBD1 matches 8 bases. The CDR3 loop spans 13 amino acids. From germline, CDR1 is SQVTM and CDR2 ANQGSEA. With V trimmed by 6 bases and J by 1 base, 4 bases remained unmatched. The CDR3 DNA reads TGCAGCGTACGGACAGGGCTCCAAGAGACCCAGTACTTC. This gives the protein CSVRTGLQETQYF.

This clone appeared a single time. The chain combines TRBV28 with TRBJ1-5, with a possible D match to TRBD1 (5 bases). Trimming removed 1 base at V and 2 bases at J, with 6 bases between. The CDR3 loop spans 14 amino acids. CDR1 and CDR2 from the germline V gene are MDHEN and SYDVKM. The CDR3 reads CASSLSGRNQPQHF. The CDR3 DNA is TGTGCCAGCAGTTTATCAGGGCGCAATCAGCCCCAGCATTTT.

This chain uses TRBV7-7 with TRBJ2-5, with 9 bases lining up with TRBD1. Trimming at V came to 5 bases and at J to 1 base, leaving 5 bases not matched to a gene. CDR1 is SSHAT, CDR2 FNYEAQ, per germline (reference sequence). The length of the CDR3 is 15 residues. The CDR3: CASSTGQGTQETQYF. For the CDR3, the DNA is TGTGCCAGCAGCACGGGACAGGGAACCCAAGAGACCCAGTACTTC.

The rearrangement links TRBV4-3 to TRBJ1-4; possible D gene TRBD1, 6 bases. The ends were cut back, 1 base at V and 4 bases at J, with 13 bases in the middle. This CDR3 contains 16 residues. Germline CDR1 and CDR2: LGHNA and YSLEER. DNA for the CDR3: TGCGCCAGCAGCCAAGGCGTAACAGGGAGTAATGAAAAACTGTTTTTT. Its translation is CASSQGVTGSNEKLFF.

This clone was seen a single time. The genes are TRBV19 and TRBJ1-1; D uncertain. CDR3 length equals 16 residues. CDR1 and CDR2 (germline): LNHDA, SQIVND (reference sequence). V was cut by 5 bases and J by 4 bases, with 20 bases left in between. The CDR3 spells CASSVTTLKGSTEAFF. For the CDR3, the DNA is TGTGCCAGTAGTGTCACGACCCTCAAAGGGAGCACTGAAGCTTTCTTT.

CDR3 residues: CASRGRSYEQYF. The DNA of the CDR3 is TGTGCCAGTAGGGGCAGGTCCTACGAGCAGTACTTC. The V gene is TRBV19, the J gene TRBJ2-7; D gene uncertain. V shed 6 bases and J shed 1 base, with 7 bases lying between them. The CDR3 loop spans 12 amino acids. CDR1 is LNHDA, CDR2 SQIVND, per germline (reference sequence).

This clone came up once. The J gene is TRBJ2-3, the V gene TRBV3-1 (or the pseudogene TRBV3-2); 10 nucleotides align to TRBD2. Trimming took 2 bases from V and 3 from J; bases not matched to a gene: 14. CDR3 length equals 19 residues. Germline-derived CDR1 and CDR2 are LGHDT and YNNKEL (reference sequence). CDR3 residues: CASSQTAGGPGRRTDTQYF. CDR3 nucleotide sequence: TGTGCCAGCAGCCAAACAGCGGGGGGGCCTGGGCGGAGGACAGATACGCAGTATTTT.

This clone was observed a few times. V gene TRBV7-7 combines with J gene TRBJ2-3, with 7 bases lining up with TRBD1. V lost 1 base and J lost 1; bases outside the gene matches: 5. The germline CDR1 and CDR2 sequences are SSHAT and FNYEAQ (reference sequence). This CDR3 is 16 amino acids long. CDR3 protein: CASSLDSGTGTDTQYF. In DNA form, the CDR3 reads TGTGCCAGCAGCTTAGACTCCGGGACAGGCACAGATACGCAGTATTTT.

This clone was found a few times. The CDR3: CASSEAGGGNTEAFF. CDR3 in DNA: TGTGCCAGCAGTGAGGCAGGGGGCGGGAACACTGAAGCTTTCTTT. The genes are TRBV25-1 and TRBJ1-1; the match to TRBD1 covers 8 bases. V shed 3 bases and J 1 base; nucleotides not matched to a gene: 4. The CDR3 runs 15 residues. Germline CDR1 and CDR2: MGHDK and SYGVNS.

The chain uses TRBV9 and TRBJ2-3; D remains ambiguous. The CDR3 consists of 13 residues. The germline V gene encodes CDR1 SGDLS and CDR2 YYNGEE. V lost 1 base and J 0 bases, leaving 3 bases between the germline ends. This CDR3 reads CASSVTSTDTQYF. CDR3 DNA: TGTGCCAGCAGCGTAACTAGCACAGATACGCAGTATTTT.

This chain links TRBV19 with TRBJ1-1, with TRBD1 matching over 9 bases. This CDR3 has 12 amino acids. The germline CDR1 and CDR2 sequences are LNHDA and SQIVND (reference sequence). Germline trimming cut 3 bases from V and 11 bases from J; bases unmatched to any gene: 4. The CDR3 nucleotides read TGTGCCAGTAGTATCCGGGGGACAGGGGCTTTCTTT. It specifies CASSIRGTGAFF.